The 27 T cell receptor beta chains in this list originate from one sample, sequenced in a study of control samples from healthy donors and cancer patients. Repertoires were generated with immunoSEQ multiplex PCR, while TCRdb's copy carries only in-frame clones and drops some. Of 21,000 or so clones in the sample, 85% were seen once. The specimen sequenced was PBMCs. The source is a man between 60 and 70 years old with head and neck cancer.

The chain has TRBV11-2 and TRBJ2-7; 9 bases line up with TRBD2. This CDR3 contains 19 residues. Germline loops: CDR1 SGHAT, CDR2 FQNNGV. Trimming took 4 bases from V and 4 from J; bases not matched to a gene: 20. CDR3 nucleotide sequence: TGTGCCAGCAGCTCCATTCGCTCTAGCGGGAACACGCTACCTTACGAGCAGTACGTC. Translated, it gives CASSSIRSSGNTLPYEQYV.

V is TRBV9 and J is TRBJ2-1; 7 nucleotides match TRBD1. Germline V gene sequence: CDR1 SGDLS, CDR2 YYNGEE. This CDR3 spans 15 amino acids. Losses at the gene ends were 0 bases for V and 5 bases for J; bases not matched to a gene: 5. The CDR3 bases are TGTGCCAGCAGCGTAGTAGGGGACAGCAACAATGAGCAGTTCTTC. Translated: CASSVVGDSNNEQFF.

The chain couples TRBV18 to TRBJ2-3; no clear D. Germline values: CDR1 KGHSH, CDR2 LQKENI. The CDR3 totals 14 residues. Trimming took 2 bases from V and 6 from J, leaving 12 bases between them. CDR3 in amino acids: CASSPATLGDTQYF. CDR3 in DNA: TGTGCCAGCTCACCAGCGACTCTCGGGGATACGCAGTATTTT.

J is TRBJ1-1 and V is TRBV2; D not resolved. CDR3 length: 12 residues. V was trimmed by 6 bases and J by 1 base, leaving 6 bases between them. CDR1 SNHLY and CDR2 FYNNEI come from the germline V gene. The CDR3 DNA sequence: TGTGCCAGCAGGGGCGGGAACACTGAAGCTTTCTTT. It yields the protein CASRGGNTEAFF.

The rearrangement links TRBV12-3 or TRBV12-4 to TRBJ1-2; D gene unclear. This CDR3 has 13 residues. Trimming took 1 base from V and 2 from J, leaving 5 bases between them. CDR3 residues: CASSLGRNYGYTF. Here the CDR3 DNA reads TGTGCCAGCAGTTTAGGCCGGAACTATGGCTACACCTTC.

The genes are TRBV6-6 and TRBJ1-3; no clear D gene. Germline V gene sequence: CDR1 MNHNY, CDR2 SVGAGI (reference sequence). Trimming took off 6 bases at V and 4 bases at J, with 13 bases between the two ends. The CDR3 covers 14 residues. CDR3 sequence (DNA): TGTGCCAGCAGGGAGGTCCAGGACGGAAACACCATATATTTT. Translation: CASREVQDGNTIYF.

This clone showed up just once. V and J are TRBV7-2 and TRBJ2-7; TRBD2 matches at 7 bases. The length of the CDR3 is 14 residues. J gave up 3 bases and V 0 bases, and 2 bases lay outside the gene matches. CDR1 SGHTA and CDR2 FQGNSA come from the germline V gene. Here the CDR3 reads CASSLAGGLYEQYV. The CDR3 nucleotides are TGTGCCAGCAGCTTAGCGGGAGGGCTCTACGAGCAGTACGTC.

The rearrangement links TRBV11-2 to TRBJ2-6; D is undetermined. Between the trimmed V and J ends, which lost 4 bases and 7 bases, there was a span of 14 bases. The CDR3 spans 15 residues. From germline, CDR1 is SGHAT and CDR2 FQNNGV. CDR3 region: CASSSYLPPANVLTF. The DNA for the CDR3 is TGTGCCAGCAGCTCCTACCTTCCTCCTGCCAACGTCCTGACTTTC.

The rearrangement links TRBV6-5 to TRBJ1-3; 7 bases are shared with TRBD1. The germline gives CDR1 MNHEY, CDR2 SVGAGI. The CDR3 runs to 14 residues. The ends lost 8 bases at V and 0 bases at J; junction bases unmatched: 4. The CDR3 spells CASASGGSGNTIYF. CDR3 in DNA: TGTGCCAGCGCCTCAGGGGGCTCTGGAAACACCATATATTTT.

The sample holds one count of this clone. The chain is built from TRBV4-2 and TRBJ2-1; D gene ambiguous. Germline CDR1 and CDR2: LGHNA and YNFKEQ. V shed 2 bases and J shed 8 bases, with 10 bases lying between them. The CDR3 covers 13 residues. This CDR3 reads CASSQLDFHEQFF. In nucleotides, the CDR3 is TGTGCCAGCAGCCAATTAGATTTCCATGAGCAGTTCTTC.

The rearrangement uses TRBV6-6 and TRBJ2-7; 7 bases are shared with TRBD1. V dropped 5 bases and J dropped 2; count of bases not matched to a gene: 12. The length of the CDR3 is 16 residues. CDR1 is MNHNY, CDR2 SVGAGI, per germline (reference sequence). CDR3 residues: CASSRNFGQVAYEQYF. As DNA, the CDR3 is TGTGCCAGCAGTCGGAATTTTGGACAGGTAGCCTACGAGCAGTACTTC.

The CDR3 sequence: CASSAYPGTNNEQFF. Here the CDR3 DNA reads TGTGCCAGCAGCGCCTATCCGGGCACTAACAATGAGCAGTTCTTC. V usage is TRBV9 and J usage is TRBJ2-1; the D is unclear. The CDR3 loop spans 15 amino acids. The germline CDR1 and CDR2 sequences are SGDLS and YYNGEE. The V end was cut by 3 bases, the J end by 5 bases, with 15 bases between.

V and J are TRBV10-2 and TRBJ1-6, with 7 bases aligning to TRBD1. The ends lost 7 bases at V and 7 bases at J; junction bases unmatched: 4. CDR1 WSHSY and CDR2 SAAADI come from the germline V gene. The CDR3 is made up of 13 amino acids. The CDR3 sequence is CASKTGPNSPLHF. In DNA, the CDR3 is TGCGCCAGCAAGACAGGGCCCAATTCACCCCTCCACTTT.

The rearrangement joins TRBV6-5 to TRBJ1-1, with unresolved D. Germline values: CDR1 MNHEY, CDR2 SVGAGI. Trimming pared 3 bases from V and 0 bases from J, leaving 8 bases between. The CDR3 length is 14 residues. As DNA, the CDR3 is TGTGCCAGCAGTTATGGGATGATGAACACTGAAGCTTTCTTT. Translated, it gives CASSYGMMNTEAFF.

The rearrangement joins TRBV7-6 to TRBJ1-6; 7 bases are a match to TRBD1. This CDR3 comprises 19 residues. V was clipped by 2 bases and J by 6 bases; unmatched bases: 16. The germline CDR1 and CDR2 sequences are SGHVS and FNYEAQ. CDR3 protein: CASSLRGVEDRVGNSPLHF. The CDR3 DNA reads as TGTGCCAGCAGCTTAAGGGGAGTGGAAGACAGGGTGGGTAATTCACCCCTCCACTTT.

The CDR3 nucleotides read TGTGCCAGCAGCCTAGGGGCTGGCGGGAGCACAGATACGCAGTATTTT. This codes for CASSLGAGGSTDTQYF. V and J are TRBV7-9 and TRBJ2-3; D is tentatively TRBD1 or TRBD2 (5 bases each). Germline V gene lookup returns CDR1 SEHNR and CDR2 FQNEAQ (reference sequence). V shed 5 bases and J shed 0 bases, with 15 bases lying between them. CDR3 length equals 16 residues.

The J gene is TRBJ2-4, the V gene TRBV2; D may match TRBD1 or TRBD2 (6 bases each). V dropped 0 bases and J dropped 7 bases, with 13 bases sitting between them. The germline gives CDR1 SNHLY, CDR2 FYNNEI. The CDR3 runs to 15 residues. This chain's CDR3 is CASSEASRGRNIQYF. CDR3 bases: TGTGCCAGCAGTGAAGCTTCTAGGGGGAGGAACATTCAGTACTTC.

The J gene is TRBJ2-5, the V gene TRBV5-6; 10 bases agree with TRBD1. This CDR3 region has 15 residues. J lost 5 bases, V lost 4 bases, and 8 bases had no gene match. Germline loops: CDR1 SGHDT, CDR2 YYEEEE. CDR3 DNA sequence: TGTGCCAGCAGCCCGACAGGGGGCTTAGGGGAGACCCAGTACTTC. It is translated as CASSPTGGLGETQYF.

The rearrangement links TRBV7-9 to TRBJ2-7; 7 bases agree with TRBD1. Germline V CDR1 and CDR2: SEHNR, FQNEAQ (reference sequence). The CDR3 is made up of 14 amino acids. J was trimmed by 2 bases and V by 3 bases; bases with no gene match: 4. The CDR3 DNA follows: TGTGCCAGCAGCTTGTCCGGGACAGCCTACGAGCAGTACTTC. Amino acids: CASSLSGTAYEQYF.

V usage is TRBV3-1 (or the pseudogene TRBV3-2) and J usage is TRBJ2-1, with D possibly being TRBD2 (6 bases). The germline CDR1 and CDR2 sequences are LGHDT and YNNKEL (reference sequence). With 1 base removed from V and 9 bases from J, the gap between germline ends came to 16 bases. This CDR3 is built from 15 residues. The CDR3 sequence: CASSQGAGSGGEQFF. The CDR3 coding sequence is TGTGCCAGCAGCCAAGGTGCCGGGAGTGGCGGTGAGCAGTTCTTC.

This clone has only a few counts. The V gene is TRBV13, the J gene TRBJ1-1; D is ambiguous. This CDR3 contains 15 residues. V lost 2 bases, J lost 2 bases, and 12 bases lay in between. Germline lookup yields CDR1 PRHDT and CDR2 FYEKMQ (reference sequence). Here the CDR3 reads CASSLNGGLNTEAFF. CDR3 sequence (DNA): TGTGCCAGCAGCTTAAATGGAGGACTCAACACTGAAGCTTTCTTT.

This clone was recorded only once. The chain uses TRBV29-1 and TRBJ1-2; no clear D. CDR3 length: 11 residues. Germline CDR1 is SQVTM and CDR2 is ANQGSEA. The ends were cut back, 3 bases at V and 3 bases at J, with 5 bases in the middle. Here the CDR3 DNA reads TGCAGCGTTGACAGAGACTATGGCTACACCTTC. It codes for CSVDRDYGYTF.

The V and J genes are TRBV2 and TRBJ1-5; D is uncertain. The V gene lost 6 bases and the J gene lost 0 bases, with 9 bases spanning the gap. Germline V CDR1 and CDR2: SNHLY, FYNNEI. This CDR3 comprises 14 residues. Written as DNA, the CDR3 is TGTGCCAGCAGACCCGGGCTTAGCAATCAGCCCCAGCATTTT. This gives the protein CASRPGLSNQPQHF. The variable domain in full, completed from reference TRBV2 and TRBJ1-5, reads EPEVTQTPSHQVTQMGQEVILRCVPISNHLYFYWYRQILGQKVEFLVSFYNNEISEKSEIFDDQFSVERPDGSNFTLKIRSTKLEDSAMYFCASRPGLSNQPQHFGDGTRLSIL.

The chain couples TRBV5-1 to TRBJ2-1, with no clear D. Between the trimmed V and J ends, which lost 4 bases and 1 base, there was a span of 12 bases. This CDR3 contains 15 residues. The germline CDR1 and CDR2 sequences are SGHRS and YFSETQ. The CDR3 is CASSPLDWSYNEQFF. CDR3 coding DNA: TGCGCCAGCAGCCCTCTAGACTGGTCCTACAATGAGCAGTTCTTC.

The chain is built from TRBV3-1 (or the pseudogene TRBV3-2) and TRBJ2-7; the D gene is possibly TRBD2 (5 bases). The CDR3 has 14 amino acids. V was shortened by 4 bases and J by 3 bases, with 13 bases between the two germline ends. CDR1 LGHDT and CDR2 YNNKEL come from the germline V gene (reference sequence). The CDR3 region has the DNA TGTGCCAGCAGCCGCGGACTCTCGAGCTACGAGCAGTACTTC. It translates to CASSRGLSSYEQYF.

The chain links TRBV24-1 to TRBJ2-3; the match to TRBD1 covers 12 bases. The CDR3 spans 15 residues. V lost 3 bases and J lost 8; bases outside the gene matches: 5. Per germline, CDR1 KGHDR and CDR2 SFDVKD. The CDR3 DNA follows: TGTGCCACCAGTGATCCGGGACAGGGGGCAGGTACGCAGTATTTT. This sequence encodes CATSDPGQGAGTQYF.

This chain joins TRBV5-1 and TRBJ1-2; no firm D call. The germline CDR1 and CDR2 sequences are SGHRS and YFSETQ. Trimming left V 4 bases short and J 6 bases short, with 10 bases between. The CDR3 covers 12 residues. CDR3 protein: CASSKTRDGYTF. CDR3 coding DNA: TGCGCCAGCAGCAAAACTAGAGATGGCTACACCTTC.